The 3 T cell receptor beta chains presented below share a single source sample, sequenced in a study of CD8 T cells in ankylosing spondylitis. TCRdb ran MiXCR on the 5' RACE reads and lists one entry per CDR3 protein. The table has some 840,000 distinct CDR3 sequences, around 11% seen once; the top ten hold roughly 0.51%. The antigens for these receptors are not known. Study-wide results and caveats: Ankylosing spondylitis blood seemed to carry a telltale TCR beta motif made of about 8 highly homologous variants.

The source material was blood, either unsorted or a sorted T cell fraction (not recorded which). Receptors originate from a male donor with ankylosing spondylitis.

This clonotype was seen more than once but under ten times. The chain carries TRBV30 and TRBJ1-3; D not certain. The germline V gene has CDR1 GTSNPN and CDR2 SVGIG (reference sequence). V lost 1 base, J lost 4 bases, and 14 bases lay in between. The CDR3 is 15 amino acids. The CDR3 DNA is TGTGCCTGGAGTGCTTTCGAACAGAGGGGAAACACCATATATTTT. The encoded protein is CAWSAFEQRGNTIYF. Full variable domain (outside the CDR3, taken from reference TRBV30 and TRBJ1-3): SQTIHQWPATLVQPVGSPLSLECTVEGTSNPNLYWYRQAAGRGLQLLFYSVGIGQISSEVPQNLSASRPQDRQFILSSKKLLLSDSGFYLCAWSAFEQRGNTIYFGEGSWLTVV.

This clonotype occurred a few times. The chain carries TRBV4-2 and TRBJ2-5; 7 nucleotides match TRBD2. Germline values: CDR1 LGHNA, CDR2 YNFKEQ. The CDR3 is 17 residues long. The junction had 12 bases not matched to a gene; V was cut back by 4 bases and J by 1 base. In nucleotides, the CDR3 is TGTGCCAGCAGCCGCTCCTTTGGGGGGGGGGGCCAAGAGACCCAGTACTTC. Protein product: CASSRSFGGGGQETQYF.

This clonotype was detected only a few times. This chain links TRBV28 with TRBJ2-6; D is possibly TRBD2 (5 bases). The germline gives CDR1 MDHEN, CDR2 SYDVKM. The germline V and J ends were trimmed by 7 bases and 8 bases, with 18 bases remaining between them. CDR3 length equals 15 residues. The CDR3 region has the DNA TGTGCCAGCACCACGGGGATTTCCGGGCCCAACGTCCTGACTTTC. As protein: CASTTGISGPNVLTF. Full variable domain (remainder filled in from reference TRBV28 and TRBJ2-6): DVKVTQSSRYLVKRTGEKVFLECVQDMDHENMFWYRQDPGLGLRLIYFSYDVKMKEKGDIPEGYSVSREKKERFSLILESASTNQTSMYLCASTTGISGPNVLTFGAGSRLTVL.